This TCR beta chain was profiled in a study of vaccination and CD4 T cells after COVID-19. The Oncomine TCR Beta short-read assay generated sequence data from the DNA of cultured CD4+ T cells. MiXCR was run by TCRdb on the PCR reads, yielding one entry per CDR3 protein. The profile shows 8,100 or so distinct CDR3 sequences, about 46% of them singletons. Comment on this clonotype: Its antigen is as yet unknown.

The treatment denotes: roughly ten-day PBMC culture with coronavirus spike peptide pools or control peptides (ViraFEST assay). Germline V gives CDR1 MNHEY, CDR2 SMNVEV (reference sequence). Trimming removed 8 bases from V and 6 bases from J, with 11 bases in between. The CDR3 spans 13 residues. Sequenced input: CD4+ T cells from blood, cultured in vitro. This TCR came from a human donor who had recovered from COVID-19. V is TRBV27 and J is TRBJ1-6; no reliable D call. Here the CDR3 DNA reads TGTGCCAGCCGGGAGAAGCTTAATTCACCCCTCCACTTT. It codes for CASREKLNSPLHF.